The entry below describes one T cell receptor beta chain. Assay used: immunoSEQ multiplex PCR; TCRdb lists only in-frame clones, some missing. Of fewer than 500,000 clones listed, about 91% are singletons. These data come from a study of Ad26.COV2.S vaccination and SARS-CoV-2 variants. Treatment of the sample: about 20 received Ad26.COV2.S at low or high dose, single or two shots; 5 received placebo; per-sample allocation not given. Collection of the samples took place on day 63 after the first injection of vaccine or placebo. The source material was peripheral blood, sampled in a trial of Ad26.COV2.S vaccine versus placebo. This clonotype was sampled from a person between 18 and 65 years old who received the Ad26.COV2.S COVID-19 vaccine or a placebo.

CDR3 loop: CASSHRLAGGGEQFF. In nucleotides, the CDR3 is TGTGCCAGCAGCCACCGACTAGCGGGAGGTGGTGAGCAGTTCTTC. The chain links TRBV7-2 to TRBJ2-1; 13 bases agree with TRBD2. This CDR3 contains 15 residues. Germline values: CDR1 SGHTA, CDR2 FQGNSA. The junction had 7 bases not matched to a gene; V was cut back by 5 bases and J by 9 bases. The full variable domain, completed using reference TRBV7-2 and TRBJ2-1, is GAGVSQSPSNKVTEKGKDVELRCDPISGHTALYWYRQSLGQGLEFLIYFQGNSAPDKSGLPSDRFSAERTGGSVSTLTIQRTQQEDSAVYLCASSHRLAGGGEQFFGPGTRLTVL.